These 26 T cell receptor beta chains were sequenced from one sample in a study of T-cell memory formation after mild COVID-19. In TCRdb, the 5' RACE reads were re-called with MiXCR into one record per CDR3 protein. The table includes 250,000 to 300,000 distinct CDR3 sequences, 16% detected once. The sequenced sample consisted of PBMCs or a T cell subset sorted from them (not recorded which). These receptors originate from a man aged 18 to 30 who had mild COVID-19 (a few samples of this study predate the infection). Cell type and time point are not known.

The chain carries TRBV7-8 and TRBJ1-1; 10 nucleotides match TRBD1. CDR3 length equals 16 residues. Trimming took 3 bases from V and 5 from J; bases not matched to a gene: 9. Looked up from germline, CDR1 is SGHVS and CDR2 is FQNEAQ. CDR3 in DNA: TGTGCCAGCAGCTTCGGACCGGGACAGGGGACGACTGAAGCTTTCTTT. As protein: CASSFGPGQGTTEAFF.

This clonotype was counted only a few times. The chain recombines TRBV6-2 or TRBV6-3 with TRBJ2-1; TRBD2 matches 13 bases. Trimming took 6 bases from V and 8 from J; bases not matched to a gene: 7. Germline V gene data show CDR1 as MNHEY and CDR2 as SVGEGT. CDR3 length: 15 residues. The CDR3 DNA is TGTGCCAGCAGAGAACTAGCGGGGGGGCCGGATGAGCAGTTCTTC. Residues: CASRELAGGPDEQFF.

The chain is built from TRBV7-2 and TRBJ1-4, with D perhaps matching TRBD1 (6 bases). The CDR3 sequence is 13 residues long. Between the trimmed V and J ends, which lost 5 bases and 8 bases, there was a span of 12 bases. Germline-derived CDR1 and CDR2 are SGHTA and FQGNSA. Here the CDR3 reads CASSTGIGEKLFF. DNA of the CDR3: TGTGCCAGCAGCACAGGGATAGGGGAAAAACTGTTTTTT.

CDR3 sequence: CASSLVGGGRNEQFF. DNA for the CDR3: TGTGCCAGCAGCTTAGTTGGGGGGGGCCGAAATGAGCAGTTCTTC. This chain uses TRBV7-9 with TRBJ2-1; D is possibly TRBD2 (7 bases). With 1 base removed from V and 7 bases from J, the gap between germline ends came to 14 bases. The CDR3 consists of 15 residues. Germline V CDR1 and CDR2: SEHNR, FQNEAQ (reference sequence).

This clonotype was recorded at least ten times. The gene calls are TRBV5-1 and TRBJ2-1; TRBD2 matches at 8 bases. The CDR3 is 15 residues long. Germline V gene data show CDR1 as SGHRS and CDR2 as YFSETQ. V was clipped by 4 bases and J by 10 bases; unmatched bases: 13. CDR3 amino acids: CASSPTGLVKWEQFF. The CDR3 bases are TGCGCCAGCAGCCCTACGGGACTAGTTAAATGGGAGCAGTTCTTC. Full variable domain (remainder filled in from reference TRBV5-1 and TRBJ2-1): KAGVTQTPRYLIKTRGQQVTLSCSPISGHRSVSWYQQTPGQGLQFLFEYFSETQRNKGNFPGRFSGRQFSNSRSEMNVSTLELGDSALYLCASSPTGLVKWEQFFGPGTRLTVL.

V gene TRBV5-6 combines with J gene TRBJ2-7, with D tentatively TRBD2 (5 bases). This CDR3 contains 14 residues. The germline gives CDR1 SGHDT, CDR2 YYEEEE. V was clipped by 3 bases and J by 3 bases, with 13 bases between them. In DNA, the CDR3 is TGTGCCAGCAGCTCGATTGAGGGTTACTACGAGCAGTACTTC. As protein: CASSSIEGYYEQYF.

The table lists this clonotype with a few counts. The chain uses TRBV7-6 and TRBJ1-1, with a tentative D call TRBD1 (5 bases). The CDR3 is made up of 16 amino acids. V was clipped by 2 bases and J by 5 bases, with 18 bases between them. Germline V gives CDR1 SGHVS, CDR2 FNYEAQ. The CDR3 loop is CASSLFYEGSGTEAFF. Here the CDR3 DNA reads TGTGCCAGCAGCTTATTTTATGAGGGGTCAGGGACTGAAGCTTTCTTT.

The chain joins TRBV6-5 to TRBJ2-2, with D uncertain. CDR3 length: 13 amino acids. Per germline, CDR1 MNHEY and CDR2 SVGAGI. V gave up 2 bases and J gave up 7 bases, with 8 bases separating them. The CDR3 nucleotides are TGTGCCAGCAGTTACGTGAGTGACGGGGAGCTGTTTTTT. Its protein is CASSYVSDGELFF.

The CDR3 region is CASSPGTGVSYEQYF. The CDR3 nucleotides are TGTGCCAGCAGCCCCGGGACAGGGGTCTCCTACGAGCAGTACTTC. The rearrangement joins TRBV6-5 to TRBJ2-7; 10 positions agree with TRBD1. The V gene's germline CDR1 is MNHEY and CDR2 SVGAGI. J was trimmed by 0 bases and V by 6 bases; bases with no gene match: 5. This CDR3 is 15 amino acids long.

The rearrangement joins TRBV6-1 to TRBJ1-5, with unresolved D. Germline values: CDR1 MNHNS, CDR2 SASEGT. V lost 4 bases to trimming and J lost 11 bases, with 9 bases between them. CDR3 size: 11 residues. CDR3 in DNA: TGTGCCAGCAGTGCCTGGGTGGCCCAGCATTTT. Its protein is CASSAWVAQHF.

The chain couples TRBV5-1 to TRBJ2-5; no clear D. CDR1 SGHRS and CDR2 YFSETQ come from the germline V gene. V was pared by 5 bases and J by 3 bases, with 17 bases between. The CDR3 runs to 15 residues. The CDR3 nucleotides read TGCGCCAGCAGGCCGACCGGACGGCCTGAAGAGACCCAGTACTTC. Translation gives CASRPTGRPEETQYF.

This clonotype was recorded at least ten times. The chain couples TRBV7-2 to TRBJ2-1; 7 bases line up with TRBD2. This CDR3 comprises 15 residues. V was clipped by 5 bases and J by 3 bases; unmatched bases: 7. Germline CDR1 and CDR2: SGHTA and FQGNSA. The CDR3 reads CASSTSGAVYNEQFF. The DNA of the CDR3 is TGTGCCAGCAGCACGAGCGGGGCGGTCTACAATGAGCAGTTCTTC.

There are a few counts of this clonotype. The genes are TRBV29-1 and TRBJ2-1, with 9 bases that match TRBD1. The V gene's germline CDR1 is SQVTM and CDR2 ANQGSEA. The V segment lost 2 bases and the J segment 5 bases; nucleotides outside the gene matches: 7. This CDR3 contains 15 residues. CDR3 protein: CSVEPTGGEDNEQFF. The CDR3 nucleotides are TGCAGCGTTGAACCGACAGGGGGAGAAGACAATGAGCAGTTCTTC.

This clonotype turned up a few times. The CDR3 region is CASSHGQGNYGYTF. CDR3 coding DNA: TGTGCCAGCAGCCACGGACAGGGGAACTATGGCTACACCTTC. J is TRBJ1-2 and V is TRBV7-3, with 9 bases matching TRBD1. CDR3 length equals 14 residues. The V gene end was trimmed by 5 bases and the J gene end by 2 bases; junction bases not matched to a gene: 3. Germline V CDR1 and CDR2: SGHTA, FQGTGA.

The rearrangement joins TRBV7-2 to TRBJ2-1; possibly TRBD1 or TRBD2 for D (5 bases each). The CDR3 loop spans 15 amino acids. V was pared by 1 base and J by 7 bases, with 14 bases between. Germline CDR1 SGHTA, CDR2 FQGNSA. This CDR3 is CASSLGGRGMNEQFF. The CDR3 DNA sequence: TGTGCCAGCAGCTTAGGGGGACGGGGTATGAATGAGCAGTTCTTC. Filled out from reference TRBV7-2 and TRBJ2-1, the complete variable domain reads GAGVSQSPSNKVTEKGKDVELRCDPISGHTALYWYRQSLGQGLEFLIYFQGNSAPDKSGLPSDRFSAERTGGSVSTLTIQRTQQEDSAVYLCASSLGGRGMNEQFFGPGTRLTVL.

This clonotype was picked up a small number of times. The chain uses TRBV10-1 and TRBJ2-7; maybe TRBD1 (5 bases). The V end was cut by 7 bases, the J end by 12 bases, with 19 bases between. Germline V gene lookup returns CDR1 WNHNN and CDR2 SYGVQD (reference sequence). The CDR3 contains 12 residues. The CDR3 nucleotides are TGCGCCAGCAACCGAGTCGGGCGGCAGGGGTACTTC. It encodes CASNRVGRQGYF.

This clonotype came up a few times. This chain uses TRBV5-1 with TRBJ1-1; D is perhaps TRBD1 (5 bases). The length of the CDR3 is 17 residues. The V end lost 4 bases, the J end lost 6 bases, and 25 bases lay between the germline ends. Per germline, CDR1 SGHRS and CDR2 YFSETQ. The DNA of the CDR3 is TGCGCCAGCAGCCGTGGCATGGCGAGGGATGGGGACTCTGAAGCTTTCTTT. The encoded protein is CASSRGMARDGDSEAFF.

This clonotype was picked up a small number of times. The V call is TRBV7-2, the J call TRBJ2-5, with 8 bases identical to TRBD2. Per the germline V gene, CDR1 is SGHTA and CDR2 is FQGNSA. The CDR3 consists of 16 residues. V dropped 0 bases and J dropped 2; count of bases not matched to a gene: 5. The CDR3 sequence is CASSLASGGGQETQYF. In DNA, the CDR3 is TGTGCCAGCAGCTTAGCAAGCGGGGGTGGTCAAGAGACCCAGTACTTC.

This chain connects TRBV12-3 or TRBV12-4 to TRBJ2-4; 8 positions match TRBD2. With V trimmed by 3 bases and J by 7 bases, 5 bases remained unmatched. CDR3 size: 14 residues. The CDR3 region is CASSLSGGVNIQYF. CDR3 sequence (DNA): TGTGCCAGCAGTTTGTCGGGAGGGGTGAACATTCAGTACTTC.

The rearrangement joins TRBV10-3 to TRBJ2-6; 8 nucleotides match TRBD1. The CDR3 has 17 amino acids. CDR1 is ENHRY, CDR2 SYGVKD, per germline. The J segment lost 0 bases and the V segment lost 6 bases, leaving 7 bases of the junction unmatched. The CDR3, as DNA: TGTGCCATCAGAAAGGGACAGGAGGGCTCTGGGGCCAACGTCCTGACTTTC. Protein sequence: CAIRKGQEGSGANVLTF.

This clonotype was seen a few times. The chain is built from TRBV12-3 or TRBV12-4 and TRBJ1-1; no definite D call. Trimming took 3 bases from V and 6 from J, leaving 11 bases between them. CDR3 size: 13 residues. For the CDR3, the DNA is TGTGCCAGCAGTTTTGCCGGCAGCGCTGAAGCTTTCTTT. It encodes CASSFAGSAEAFF.

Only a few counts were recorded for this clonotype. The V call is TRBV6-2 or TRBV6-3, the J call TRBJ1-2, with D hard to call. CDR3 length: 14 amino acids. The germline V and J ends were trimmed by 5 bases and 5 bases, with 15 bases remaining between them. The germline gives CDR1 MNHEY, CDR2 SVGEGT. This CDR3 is CASSTPGTKYGYTF. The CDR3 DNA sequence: TGTGCCAGCAGTACTCCCGGTACGAAGTATGGCTACACCTTC.

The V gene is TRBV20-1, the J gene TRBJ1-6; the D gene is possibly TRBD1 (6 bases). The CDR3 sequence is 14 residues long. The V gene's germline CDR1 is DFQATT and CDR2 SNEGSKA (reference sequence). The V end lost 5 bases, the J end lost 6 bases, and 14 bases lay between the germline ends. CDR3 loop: CSALGGSGNSPLHF. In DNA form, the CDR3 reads TGCAGTGCTTTAGGGGGATCGGGTAATTCACCCCTCCACTTT.

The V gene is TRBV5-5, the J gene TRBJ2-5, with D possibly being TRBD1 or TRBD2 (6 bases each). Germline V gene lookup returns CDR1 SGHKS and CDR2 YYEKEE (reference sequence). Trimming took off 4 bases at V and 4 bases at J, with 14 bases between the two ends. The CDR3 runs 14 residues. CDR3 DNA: TGTGCCAGCAGCCCCGGGACGGGGGCAGAGACCCAGTACTTC. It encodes CASSPGTGAETQYF.

CDR3 in amino acids: CAIRSSGATSYNEQFF. The CDR3 DNA is TGTGCCATCAGATCGTCTGGGGCCACCTCCTACAATGAGCAGTTCTTC. The V call is TRBV10-3, the J call TRBJ2-1, with D maybe TRBD1 (5 bases). V lost 6 bases to trimming and J lost 0 bases, with 15 bases between them. CDR3 length: 16 residues. The germline V gene encodes CDR1 ENHRY and CDR2 SYGVKD.

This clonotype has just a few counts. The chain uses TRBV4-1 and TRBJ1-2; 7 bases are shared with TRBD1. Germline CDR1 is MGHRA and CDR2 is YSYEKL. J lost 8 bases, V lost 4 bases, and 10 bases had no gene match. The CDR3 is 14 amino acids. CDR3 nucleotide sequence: TGCGCCAGCAGCCCACTCACAGGGGCGGGGGGCTACACCTTC. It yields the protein CASSPLTGAGGYTF.